The entry that follows covers one T cell receptor (beta chain) sequence. Its matching antigen is unknown. This record comes from a study of OX40 agonist ivuxolimab in advanced cancers. Generated by immunoSEQ multiplex PCR, the TCRdb table keeps only in-frame clones and is missing some. The sample contains roughly 28,000 clones, about four fifths of which appear only once. Germline V gene lookup returns CDR1 SGHDN and CDR2 FVKESK. V lost 0 bases and J 3 bases, leaving 10 bases between the germline ends. The CDR3 loop spans 15 amino acids. Regarding the study as a whole: Those patients achieving a partial response at 0.1-3.0 mg/kg showed among the lowest clonal expansion. At doses 0.1 to 3.0 mg/kg, CD4+ and CD8+ clones expanded. Antigens targeted by the expanded peripheral T cells were not determined. Among the nonresponders, some also had low normalized T-cell clonal expansion.

The clonotype comes from an adult with an advanced solid tumor such as melanoma, head and neck, liver or kidney cancer. The chain is built from TRBV14 and TRBJ2-3, with D tentatively TRBD1 (5 bases). The source was CD4+ or CD8+ T cells sorted from blood, collected in a trial of the OX40 agonist ivuxolimab. In DNA form, the CDR3 reads TGTGCCAGCAGCCAAGAAGGGGTATCGACAGATACGCAGTATTTT. Protein product: CASSQEGVSTDTQYF. Filled out from reference TRBV14 and TRBJ2-3, the complete variable domain reads EAGVTQFPSHSVIEKGQTVTLRCDPISGHDNLYWYRRVMGKEIKFLLHFVKESKQDESGMPNNRFLAERTGGTYSTLKVQPAELEDSGVYFCASSQEGVSTDTQYFGPGTRLTVL.